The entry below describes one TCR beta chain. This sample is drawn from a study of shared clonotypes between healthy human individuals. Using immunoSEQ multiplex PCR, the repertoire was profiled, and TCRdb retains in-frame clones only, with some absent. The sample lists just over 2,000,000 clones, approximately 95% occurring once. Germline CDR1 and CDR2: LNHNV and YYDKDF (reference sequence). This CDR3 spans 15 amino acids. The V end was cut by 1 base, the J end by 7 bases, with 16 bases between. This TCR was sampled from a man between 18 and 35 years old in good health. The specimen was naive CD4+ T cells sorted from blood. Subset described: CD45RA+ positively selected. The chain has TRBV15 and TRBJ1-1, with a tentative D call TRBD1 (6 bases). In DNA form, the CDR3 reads TGTGCCACCAGCAGAGGATGGACAGAGTATAATGAAGCTTTCTTT. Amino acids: CATSRGWTEYNEAFF.